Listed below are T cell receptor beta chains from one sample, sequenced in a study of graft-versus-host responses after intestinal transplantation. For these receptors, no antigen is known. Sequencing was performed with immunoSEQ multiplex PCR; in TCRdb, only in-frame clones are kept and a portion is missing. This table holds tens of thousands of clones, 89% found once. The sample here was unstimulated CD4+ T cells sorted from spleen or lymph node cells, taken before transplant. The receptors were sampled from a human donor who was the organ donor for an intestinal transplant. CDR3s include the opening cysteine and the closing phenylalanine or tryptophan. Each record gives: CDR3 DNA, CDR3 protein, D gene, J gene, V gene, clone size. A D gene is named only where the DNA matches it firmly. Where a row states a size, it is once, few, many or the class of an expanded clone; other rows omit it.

TGCGCCAGCAGCCCTAATACAGGGTCAGATACGCAGTATTTT CASSPNTGSDTQYF NA TRBJ2-3 TRBV5-1 NA
TGCGCCAGCAGTCAGGACCGGACAGGGCCTAGCACAGATACGCAGTATTTT CASSQDRTGPSTDTQYF TRBD1 TRBJ2-3 TRBV23-1 few
TGTGCCAGCAGCTTAGGACAACCCCTCAGCGGGAGTCGAGAGCAGTACTTC CASSLGQPLSGSREQYF TRBD2 TRBJ2-7 TRBV7-2 NA
TGTGCCAGCACCCGGGGGACTGAAGCTTTCTTT CASTRGTEAFF NA TRBJ1-1 TRBV28 NA
TGTGCCAGCAGCAGATACAATGAGCAGTTCTTC CASSRYNEQFF NA TRBJ2-1 TRBV27 NA
TGTGCCAGCAGCCGAACAGGGGTTACGGGAAACACCATATATTTT CASSRTGVTGNTIYF TRBD1 TRBJ1-3 TRBV6-5 once
TGTGCCAGCAGCGTAAGTTCGGCCCGAGGCTCTGGACACGAAACTGAAGCTTTCTTT CASSVSSARGSGHETEAFF NA TRBJ1-1 TRBV9 once
TGCGCCAGCAGTGAACGGGCCGGGGCCGGGGAGCTGTTTTTT CASSERAGAGELFF NA TRBJ2-2 TRBV10-1 few
TGTGCCAGCAGTGAAGCGGGGGTTAAGTCTAGTCCTGAGCAGTTCTTC CASSEAGVKSSPEQFF TRBD2 TRBJ2-1 TRBV25-1 NA
TGTGCCAGCACCCTGGACAGGGGGCTGAACGAGCAGTACTTC CASTLDRGLNEQYF TRBD1 TRBJ2-7 TRBV5-4 once
TGTGCCAGCAGCGCCCCAGGAGCTAGCGGAATTTATGAGCAGTTCTTC CASSAPGASGIYEQFF TRBD2 TRBJ2-1 TRBV9 NA
TGTGCCAGCAGCCAAGGACAGGGACGTCCCTCCCAAGAGACCCAGTACTTC CASSQGQGRPSQETQYF TRBD1 TRBJ2-5 TRBV9 NA
TGTGCCAGCAGCGTAGGGCTTGGGGCGTTAAATGAAAAACTGTTTTTT CASSVGLGALNEKLFF NA TRBJ1-4 TRBV9 NA
TGTGCCAGCAGCTTAGGGTCAGTTACTAACTATGGCTACACCTTC CASSLGSVTNYGYTF NA TRBJ1-2 TRBV7-6 NA
TGCGCCAGCAGCTTGGATTGGGCCTCGGGAGATGAGCAGTTCTTC CASSLDWASGDEQFF NA TRBJ2-1 TRBV5-1 NA
TGTGCCAGCAGCCAAGTCCCGGATACGCAGTATTTT CASSQVPDTQYF NA TRBJ2-3 TRBV14 NA
TGTGCCTGGAGTTTCGGGGGACAGGGCTACGAGCAGTACTTC CAWSFGGQGYEQYF TRBD1 TRBJ2-7 TRBV30 NA